The clone carrying this TCR beta chain was picked up many times. These data belong to a study of spatial heterogeneity in lung cancer. Study summary: Available follow-up PBMC samples, collected a median of around 23 months post-resection, were sequenced. The library had UMIs, and each TCR and UMI pair averaged more than ten raw reads.

As to time point: blood at routine non-recurrence follow-up after resection. Sequencing of whole RNA from tumor, nontumor lung or frozen PBMC involved no sorting. TCRdb reprocessed the 5' RACE reads via MiXCR and lists one record per CDR3 protein. The sample holds some 120,000 distinct CDR3 sequences; 12% are singletons and the top ten take approximately 16%. Sequences were derived from PBMCs, sampled at follow-up. The sequence was collected from a male donor with early-stage non-small cell lung cancer.

Here the CDR3 DNA reads TGTGCCAGCGGTCGTGGCGGGGTAACCTACGAGCAGTACTTC. Amino acids: CASGRGGVTYEQYF. This chain links TRBV6-2 or TRBV6-3 with TRBJ2-7; D possibly corresponds to TRBD2 (6 bases). The CDR3 sequence is 14 residues long. Trimming removed 8 bases from V and 2 bases from J, with 16 bases in between. Germline values: CDR1 MNHEY, CDR2 SVGEGT.